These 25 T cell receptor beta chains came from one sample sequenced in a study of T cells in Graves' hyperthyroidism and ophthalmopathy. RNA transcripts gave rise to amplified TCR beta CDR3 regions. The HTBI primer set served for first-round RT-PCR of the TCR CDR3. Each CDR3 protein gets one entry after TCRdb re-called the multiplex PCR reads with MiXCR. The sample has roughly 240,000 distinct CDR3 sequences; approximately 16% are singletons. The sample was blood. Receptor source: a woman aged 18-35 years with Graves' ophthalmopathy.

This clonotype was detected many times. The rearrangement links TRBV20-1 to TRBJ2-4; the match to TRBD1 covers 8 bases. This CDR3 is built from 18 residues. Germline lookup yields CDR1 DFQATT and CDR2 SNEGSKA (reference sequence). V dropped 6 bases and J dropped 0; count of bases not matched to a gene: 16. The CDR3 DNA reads TGCAGTGCGGGCCCCGGGACAGGCTTAATCCTAGCCAAAAACATTCAGTACTTC. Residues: CSAGPGTGLILAKNIQYF.

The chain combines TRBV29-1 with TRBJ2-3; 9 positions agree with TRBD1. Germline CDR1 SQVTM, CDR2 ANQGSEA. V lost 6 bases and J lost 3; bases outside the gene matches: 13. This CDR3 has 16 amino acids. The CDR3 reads CSVSYPGTGWTDTQYF. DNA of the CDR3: TGCAGCGTCTCCTACCCCGGGACAGGGTGGACAGATACGCAGTATTTT.

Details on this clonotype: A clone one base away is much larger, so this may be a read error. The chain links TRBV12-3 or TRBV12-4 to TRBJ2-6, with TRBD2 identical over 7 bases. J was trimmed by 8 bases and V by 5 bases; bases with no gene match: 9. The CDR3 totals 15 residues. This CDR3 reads CASSGGESGTNVLTF. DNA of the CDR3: TGTGCCAGCAGTGGAGGGGAGAGCGGGACCAACGTCCTGACTTTC.

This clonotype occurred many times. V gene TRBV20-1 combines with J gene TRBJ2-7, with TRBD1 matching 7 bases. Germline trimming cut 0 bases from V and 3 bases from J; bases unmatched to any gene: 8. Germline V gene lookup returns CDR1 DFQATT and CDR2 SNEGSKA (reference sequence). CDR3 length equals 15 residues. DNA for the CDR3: TGCAGTGCTAGAGATCTAGGACAGGTTTTCTACGAGCAGTACTTC. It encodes CSARDLGQVFYEQYF.

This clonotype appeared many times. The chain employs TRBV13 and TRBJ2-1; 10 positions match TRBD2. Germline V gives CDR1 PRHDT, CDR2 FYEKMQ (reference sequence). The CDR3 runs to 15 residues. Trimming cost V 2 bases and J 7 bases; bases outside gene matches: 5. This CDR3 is CASSLQAGGPNEQFF. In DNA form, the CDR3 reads TGTGCCAGCAGCTTACAAGCGGGAGGGCCTAATGAGCAGTTCTTC.

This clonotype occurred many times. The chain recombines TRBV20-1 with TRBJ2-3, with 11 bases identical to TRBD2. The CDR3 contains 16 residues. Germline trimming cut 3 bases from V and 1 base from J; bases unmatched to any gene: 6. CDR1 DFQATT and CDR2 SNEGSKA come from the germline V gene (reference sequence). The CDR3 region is CSASPLLAGGTDTQYF. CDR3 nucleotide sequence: TGCAGTGCTAGCCCCCTACTAGCGGGAGGCACAGATACGCAGTATTTT.

CDR3 protein: CASRSSTEAFF. The CDR3 nucleotides are TGCGCCAGCAGGTCATCCACTGAAGCTTTCTTT. The chain couples TRBV5-1 to TRBJ1-1; the D is unclear. From germline, CDR1 is SGHRS and CDR2 YFSETQ. Deletions cut 5 bases from V and 4 bases from J, with 6 bases between. The CDR3 has 11 residues.

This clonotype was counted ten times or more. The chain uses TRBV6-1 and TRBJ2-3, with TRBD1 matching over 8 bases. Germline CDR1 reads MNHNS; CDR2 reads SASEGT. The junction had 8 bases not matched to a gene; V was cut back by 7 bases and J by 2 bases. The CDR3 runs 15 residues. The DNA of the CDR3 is TGTGCCAGCACCCCTTGGACAGGGAACACAGATACGCAGTATTTT. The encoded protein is CASTPWTGNTDTQYF.

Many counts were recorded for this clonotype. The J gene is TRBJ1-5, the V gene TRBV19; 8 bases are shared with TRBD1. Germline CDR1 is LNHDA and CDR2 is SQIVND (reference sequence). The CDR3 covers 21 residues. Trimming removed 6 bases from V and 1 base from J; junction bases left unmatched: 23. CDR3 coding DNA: TGTGCCAGTAGCAAGGGGGGTTCGGGCCGGGACAGGTCATCGAGCAATCAGCCCCAGCATTTT. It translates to CASSKGGSGRDRSSSNQPQHF.

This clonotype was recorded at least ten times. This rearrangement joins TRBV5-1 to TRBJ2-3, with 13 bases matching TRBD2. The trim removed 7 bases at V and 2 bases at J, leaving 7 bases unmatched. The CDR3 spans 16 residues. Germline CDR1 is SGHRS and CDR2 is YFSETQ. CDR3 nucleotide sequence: TGCGCCAGCGGCGGACTAGCGGGGGCGAACACAGATACGCAGTATTTT. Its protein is CASGGLAGANTDTQYF.

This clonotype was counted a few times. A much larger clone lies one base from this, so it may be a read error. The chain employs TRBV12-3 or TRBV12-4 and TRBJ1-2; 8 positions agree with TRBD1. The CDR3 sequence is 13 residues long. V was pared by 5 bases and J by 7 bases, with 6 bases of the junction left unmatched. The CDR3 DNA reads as TGTGCCAGCAGTACGTACAGGGGGGGTGGCTACACCTTC. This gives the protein CASSTYRGGGYTF.

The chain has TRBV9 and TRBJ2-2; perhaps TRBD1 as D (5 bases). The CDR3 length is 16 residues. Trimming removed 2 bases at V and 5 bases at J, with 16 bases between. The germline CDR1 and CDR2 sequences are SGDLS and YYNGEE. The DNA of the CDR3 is TGTGCCAGCAGCGTCGGTCTAGGGGATGGTACCGGGGAGCTGTTTTTT. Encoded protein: CASSVGLGDGTGELFF.

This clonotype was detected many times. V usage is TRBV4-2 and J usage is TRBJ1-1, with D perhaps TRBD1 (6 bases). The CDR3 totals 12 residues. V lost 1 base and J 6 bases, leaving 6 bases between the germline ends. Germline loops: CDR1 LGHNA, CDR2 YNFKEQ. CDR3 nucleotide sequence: TGTGCCAGCAGCCAAGGGACAGCTGAAGCTTTCTTT. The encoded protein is CASSQGTAEAFF.

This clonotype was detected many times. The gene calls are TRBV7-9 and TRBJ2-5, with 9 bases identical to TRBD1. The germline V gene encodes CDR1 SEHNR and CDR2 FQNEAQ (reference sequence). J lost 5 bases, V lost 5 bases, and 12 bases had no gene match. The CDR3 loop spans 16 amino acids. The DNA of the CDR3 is TGTGCCAGCAGCCACCTCCCGGGACAGGGTAGGGAGACCCAGTACTTC. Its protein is CASSHLPGQGRETQYF.

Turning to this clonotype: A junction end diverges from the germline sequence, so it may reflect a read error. For the CDR3, the DNA is TGTGCCAGCAGTGAATTCGGGGGTGCTGGCTGCACCTTC. It codes for CASSEFGGAGCTF. This rearrangement joins TRBV25-1 to TRBJ1-2, with D possibly matching TRBD1 (5 bases). This CDR3 has 13 amino acids. Germline V gene sequence: CDR1 MGHDK, CDR2 SYGVNS.

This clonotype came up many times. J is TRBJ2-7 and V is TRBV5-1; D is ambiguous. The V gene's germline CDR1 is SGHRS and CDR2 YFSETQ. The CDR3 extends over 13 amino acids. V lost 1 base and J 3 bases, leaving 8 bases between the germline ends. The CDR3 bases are TGCGCCAGCAGCTTGAACAGCTACTACGAGCAGTACTTC. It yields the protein CASSLNSYYEQYF. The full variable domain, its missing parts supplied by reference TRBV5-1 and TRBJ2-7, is KAGVTQTPRYLIKTRGQQVTLSCSPISGHRSVSWYQQTPGQGLQFLFEYFSETQRNKGNFPGRFSGRQFSNSRSEMNVSTLELGDSALYLCASSLNSYYEQYFGPGTRLTVT.

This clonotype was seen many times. CDR3 amino acids: CASSQFQNEKLFF. The CDR3 DNA reads as TGTGCCAGCAGCCAGTTTCAGAATGAAAAACTGTTTTTT. The rearrangement links TRBV14 to TRBJ1-4; no firm D call. CDR3 length: 13 amino acids. V was trimmed by 3 bases and J by 5 bases, leaving 7 bases between them. The germline gives CDR1 SGHDN, CDR2 FVKESK.

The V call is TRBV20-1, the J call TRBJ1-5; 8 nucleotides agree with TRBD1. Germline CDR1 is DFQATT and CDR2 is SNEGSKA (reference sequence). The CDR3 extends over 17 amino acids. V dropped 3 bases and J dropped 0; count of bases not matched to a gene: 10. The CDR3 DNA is TGCAGTGCTAGCATCCCCGGGACAGGCCTTAGCAATCAGCCCCAGCATTTT. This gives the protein CSASIPGTGLSNQPQHF.

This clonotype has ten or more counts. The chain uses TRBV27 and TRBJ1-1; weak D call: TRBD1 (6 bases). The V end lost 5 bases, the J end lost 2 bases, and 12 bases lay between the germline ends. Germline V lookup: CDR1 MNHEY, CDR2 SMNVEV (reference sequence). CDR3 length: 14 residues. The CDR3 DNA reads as TGTGCCAGCAGTCGGGGGGACACAAACACTGAAGCTTTCTTT. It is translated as CASSRGDTNTEAFF.

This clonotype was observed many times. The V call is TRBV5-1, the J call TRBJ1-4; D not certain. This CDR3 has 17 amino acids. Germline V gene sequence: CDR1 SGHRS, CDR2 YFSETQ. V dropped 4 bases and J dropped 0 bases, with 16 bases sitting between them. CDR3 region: CASSPAGLEPTNEKLFF. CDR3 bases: TGCGCCAGCAGCCCCGCGGGCCTTGAACCAACTAATGAAAAACTGTTTTTT. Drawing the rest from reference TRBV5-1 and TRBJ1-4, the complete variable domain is KAGVTQTPRYLIKTRGQQVTLSCSPISGHRSVSWYQQTPGQGLQFLFEYFSETQRNKGNFPGRFSGRQFSNSRSEMNVSTLELGDSALYLCASSPAGLEPTNEKLFFGSGTQLSVL.

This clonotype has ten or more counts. The CDR3 protein is CASSPRLAEQETQYF. Written as DNA, the CDR3 is TGTGCCAGTAGTCCACGACTAGCGGAACAAGAGACCCAGTACTTC. The genes are TRBV19 and TRBJ2-5, with 9 bases that match TRBD2. V shed 5 bases and J 2 bases; nucleotides not matched to a gene: 6. The CDR3 runs to 15 residues. The germline CDR1 and CDR2 sequences are LNHDA and SQIVND (reference sequence).

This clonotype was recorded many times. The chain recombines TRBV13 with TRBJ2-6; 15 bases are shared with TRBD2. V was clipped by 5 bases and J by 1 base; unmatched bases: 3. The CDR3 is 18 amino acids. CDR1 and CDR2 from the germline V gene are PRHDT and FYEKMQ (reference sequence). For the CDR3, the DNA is TGTGCCAGCAGCCTGGGACTAGCGGGGGGTTCTGGGGCCAACGTCCTGACTTTC. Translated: CASSLGLAGGSGANVLTF.

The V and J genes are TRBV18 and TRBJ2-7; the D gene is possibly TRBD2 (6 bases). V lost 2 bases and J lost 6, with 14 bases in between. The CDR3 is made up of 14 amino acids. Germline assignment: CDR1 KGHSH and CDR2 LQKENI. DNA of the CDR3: TGTGCCAGCTCACCAGCGGGACCGCAAATCGAGCAGTACGTC. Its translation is CASSPAGPQIEQYV.

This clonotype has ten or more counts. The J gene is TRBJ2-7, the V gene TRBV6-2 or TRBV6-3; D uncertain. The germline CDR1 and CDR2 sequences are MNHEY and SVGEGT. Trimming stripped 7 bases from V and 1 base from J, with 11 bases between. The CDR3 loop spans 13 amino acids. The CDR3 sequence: CASTFRKSYEQYF. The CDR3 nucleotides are TGTGCCAGCACGTTCAGAAAGTCCTACGAGCAGTACTTC.

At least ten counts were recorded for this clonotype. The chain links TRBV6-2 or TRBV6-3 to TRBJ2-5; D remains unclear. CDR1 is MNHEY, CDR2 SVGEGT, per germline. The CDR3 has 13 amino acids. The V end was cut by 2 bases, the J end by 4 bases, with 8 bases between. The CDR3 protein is CASSYRLSETQYF. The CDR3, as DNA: TGTGCCAGCAGTTACCGACTGTCAGAGACCCAGTACTTC.